Listed below are T cell receptor beta chains from one sample, sequenced in a study of shared clonotypes between healthy human individuals. Only in-frame clones appear in the TCRdb table, and some are missing; sequencing was by immunoSEQ multiplex PCR. The data show about half a million clones, with 65% to 85% seen just once and about 12% held by the top ten. Sample: PBMCs. The receptors stem from a woman aged 40 to 50 in good health. Some clones in this sample may be carry-over from other donors' samples. The CDR3 runs from the conserved cysteine through the conserved F or W. A D gene is named only where the DNA matches it firmly. Expanded clones are given a class, and other clones once, few, many or no size at all.

V	J	D	size	CDR3	DNA
TRBV5-1	TRBJ1-1	TRBD1	-	CASSSTQTGGTEAFF	TGCGCCAGCAGCTCAACGCAGACAGGGGGAACTGAAGCTTTCTTT
TRBV9	TRBJ2-3	-	-	CASSPRGRGSTDTQYF	TGTGCCAGCAGCCCCCGGGGCAGGGGAAGCACAGATACGCAGTATTTT
TRBV11-2	TRBJ1-2	-	-	CASSPAGDGYTF	TGTGCCAGCAGCCCAGCAGGGGATGGCTACACCTTC
TRBV11-2	TRBJ2-3	-	few	CASSLELGSYTQYF	TGTGCCAGCAGCTTAGAATTAGGCTCTTATACGCAGTATTTT
TRBV9	TRBJ1-2	-	-	CTSRGEGWGYTF	TGTACCAGCAGAGGAGAAGGGTGGGGCTACACCTTC
TRBV28	TRBJ2-1	TRBD2	-	CASTLAGLRPYEQFF	TGTGCCAGCACATTAGCGGGCCTCCGGCCATATGAGCAGTTCTTC
TRBV10-3	TRBJ2-7	-	-	CAISDYQSSYEQYF	TGTGCCATCAGTGATTACCAGAGCTCCTACGAGCAGTACTTC
TRBV15	TRBJ2-5	-	many	CATSRDKSSYTYQETQYF	TGTGCCACCAGCAGAGATAAGAGCTCCTATACGTACCAAGAGACCCAGTACTTC
TRBV2	TRBJ2-7	TRBD2	-	CASRGTTGYEQYF	TGTGCCAGCAGGGGGACTACTGGTTACGAGCAGTACTTC
TRBV5-1	TRBJ1-1	-	-	CASSLRGMNTEAFF	TGCGCCAGCAGCTTGAGGGGCATGAACACTGAAGCTTTCTTT
TRBV27	TRBJ2-2	TRBD2	-	CASSTTSGGNTGELFF	TGTGCCAGCAGTACCACTAGCGGGGGGAACACCGGGGAGCTGTTTTTT
TRBV15	TRBJ2-7	-	-	CATSRDWKGAYEQYF	TGTGCCACCAGCAGAGATTGGAAGGGGGCCTACGAGCAGTACTTC
TRBV4-3	TRBJ2-2	-	few	CASSQDGTTGELFF	TGCGCCAGCAGCCAAGATGGAACCACCGGGGAGCTGTTTTTT
TRBV7-9	TRBJ2-7	TRBD1	-	CASRSGTGGYEQYF	TGTGCCAGCAGAAGCGGGACAGGGGGCTACGAGCAGTACTTC
TRBV5-1	TRBJ1-5	-	-	CASSLDPGNQPQHF	TGCGCCAGCAGCTTGGACCCGGGGAATCAGCCCCAGCATTTT
TRBV5-4	TRBJ1-2	-	-	CASSEGTANYGYTF	TGTGCCAGCAGCGAAGGCACGGCTAACTATGGCTACACCTTC
TRBV7-2	TRBJ2-7	TRBD2	-	CASSLDGRAVYEQYF	TGTGCCAGCAGCTTAGACGGGAGGGCCGTGTACGAGCAGTACTTC
TRBV28	TRBJ1-1	-	-	CASSPRFDTEAFF	TGTGCCAGCAGCCCGAGGTTTGACACTGAAGCTTTCTTT
TRBV28	TRBJ1-2	TRBD1	-	CASSLGGQNYGYTF	TGTGCCAGCAGTTTGGGGGGACAGAACTATGGCTACACCTTC
TRBV19	TRBJ2-6	-	once	CASSIEGVRTGANVLTF	TGTGCCAGTAGTATAGAGGGAGTACGGACTGGGGCCAACGTCCTGACTTTC
TRBV9	TRBJ2-1	TRBD2	-	CASSATVAGGPNNEQFF	TGTGCCAGCAGCGCCACGGTAGCGGGAGGGCCAAACAATGAGCAGTTCTTC
TRBV25-1	TRBJ1-1	TRBD1	-	CASSTHRGSTYTEAFF	TGTGCCAGCAGTACCCACAGGGGTTCTACATACACTGAAGCTTTCTTT
TRBV11-2	TRBJ1-2	-	-	CASSQNDYGYTF	TGTGCCAGCAGCCAAAACGACTATGGCTACACCTTC
TRBV28	TRBJ1-3	-	-	CASRGLRMVSGNTIYF	TGTGCCAGCAGGGGGCTCCGGATGGTTTCTGGAAACACCATATATTTT
TRBV4-2	TRBJ2-7	-	few	CASSQERFRYEQYF	TGTGCCAGCAGCCAAGAGCGGTTCCGATACGAGCAGTACTTC
TRBV10-3	TRBJ2-1	TRBD1	-	CAISEKGAMNEQFF	TGTGCCATCAGTGAAAAGGGGGCGATGAATGAGCAGTTCTTC
TRBV5-1	TRBJ2-5	-	-	CASSLVGKETQYF	TGCGCCAGCAGCTTGGTCGGGAAAGAGACCCAGTACTTC
TRBV30	TRBJ1-1	-	many	CAWSLPVSKAFF	TGTGCCTGGAGTCTCCCTGTGTCGAAAGCTTTCTTT
TRBV6-5	TRBJ2-3	TRBD1	-	CASRDRTDTQYF	TGTGCCAGCAGGGACAGGACAGATACGCAGTATTTT
TRBV28	TRBJ2-5	-	-	CASSLGSKETQYF	TGTGCCAGCAGTTTAGGCAGCAAAGAGACCCAGTACTTC
TRBV28	TRBJ2-4	-	few	CASTLRAGSVSKNIQYF	TGTGCCAGCACCTTAAGAGCCGGGAGTGTCTCCAAAAACATTCAGTACTTC
TRBV6-5	TRBJ2-5	TRBD1	-	CASSYNQTGGETQYF	TGTGCCAGCAGTTACAACCAGACAGGGGGAGAGACCCAGTACTTC
TRBV7-9	TRBJ2-4	-	-	CASTGNIQYF	TGTGCCAGCACGGGAAACATTCAGTACTTC
TRBV9	TRBJ2-1	-	once	CASSVGLAAVGEQFF	TGTGCCAGCAGCGTAGGGCTAGCCGCCGTAGGGGAGCAGTTCTTC
TRBV4-3	TRBJ2-7	TRBD2	-	CASSQEITSGIAYEQYF	TGCGCCAGCAGCCAAGAAATAACTAGCGGGATAGCCTACGAGCAGTACTTC
TRBV28	TRBJ2-1	-	-	CASGKRFKGNEQFF	TGTGCCAGCGGGAAGCGGTTCAAGGGCAATGAGCAGTTCTTC
TRBV7-2	TRBJ2-3	-	-	CASSRRAKTDTQYF	TGTGCCAGCAGCCGTCGGGCGAAGACAGATACGCAGTATTTT
TRBV15	TRBJ2-2	TRBD2	-	CATSVAGAGELFF	TGTGCCACCAGCGTAGCGGGAGCCGGGGAGCTGTTTTTT
TRBV19	TRBJ2-7	-	-	CASSTRTTYEQYF	TGTGCCAGTAGTACCCGGACTACCTACGAGCAGTACTTC
TRBV29-1	TRBJ1-1	-	few	CSVGAGPGTEAFF	TGCAGCGTGGGGGCGGGCCCTGGCACTGAAGCTTTCTTT
TRBV6-1	TRBJ1-2	-	-	CASSDRINYGYTF	TGTGCCAGCAGTGACCGGATAAACTATGGCTACACCTTC
TRBV20-1	TRBJ1-1	-	-	CSVTPGLGAFF	TGCAGTGTTACCCCAGGCCTTGGGGCTTTCTTT
TRBV19	TRBJ2-3	TRBD2	-	CASSIGGGTDTQYF	TGTGCCAGTAGTATAGGCGGGGGGACAGATACGCAGTATTTT